A single sample is the source of the 25 T cell receptor beta chains below, sequenced in a study of cytomegalovirus exposure and HLA in healthy donors. PCR used 60 Vbeta primers and 13 Jbeta primers. Profiling relied on immunoSEQ multiplex PCR, and the TCRdb table lists in-frame clones only, not all of them. The table lists 190,000 or so clones, 79% of them singletons. Sequenced material: PBMCs. The receptor set was obtained from a girl aged 10 to 17 in good health and CMV-seropositive.

The chain employs TRBV6-1 and TRBJ1-2; D is uncertain. The CDR3 loop spans 16 amino acids. Germline-derived CDR1 and CDR2 are MNHNS and SASEGT. V lost 3 bases, J lost 3 bases, and 17 bases lay in between. The CDR3 region has the DNA TGTGCCAGCAGTGATCTATACCTGGGGAGCGACTATGGCTACACCTTC. As protein: CASSDLYLGSDYGYTF.

The chain carries TRBV11-3 and TRBJ2-7; possibly TRBD2 for D (7 bases). V lost 3 bases and J lost 3, with 9 bases in between. The CDR3 covers 13 residues. Germline V lookup: CDR1 SGHNT, CDR2 YENEEA. DNA for the CDR3: TGTGCCAGCAGCTTGAGGGGGGGCTACGAGCAGTACTTC. Its protein is CASSLRGGYEQYF. Full variable domain (missing parts from reference TRBV11-3 and TRBJ2-7): EAGVVQSPRYKIIEKKQPVAFWCNPISGHNTLYWYLQNLGQGPELLIRYENEEAVDDSQLPKDRFSAERLKGVDSTLKIQPAELGDSAVYLCASSLRGGYEQYFGPGTRLTVT.

This sequence joins TRBV12-5 and TRBJ2-3; maybe TRBD2 (5 bases). CDR1 is LGHNT, CDR2 FRNRAP, per germline. The V and J ends lost 6 bases and 5 bases respectively, with 9 bases between them. CDR3 length: 12 amino acids. CDR3 DNA sequence: TGTGCTAGTGGCCTCAGCGGAGATACGCAGTATTTT. Encoded protein: CASGLSGDTQYF.

The V gene is TRBV19, the J gene TRBJ1-5; D is perhaps TRBD1 (5 bases). The ends were cut back, 8 bases at V and 0 bases at J, with 14 bases in the middle. The CDR3 totals 15 residues. Per the germline V gene, CDR1 is LNHDA and CDR2 is SQIVND (reference sequence). This chain's CDR3 is CASRPDRDSNQPQHF. CDR3 DNA: TGTGCCAGTCGCCCCGACAGAGATAGCAATCAGCCCCAGCATTTT.

The sample holds one count of this clone. The chain couples TRBV9 to TRBJ1-2, with 8 bases aligning to TRBD1. Germline CDR1 reads SGDLS; CDR2 reads YYNGEE. V shed 0 bases and J 0 bases; nucleotides not matched to a gene: 1. The CDR3 is 15 residues long. CDR3 region: CASSVGDRPNYGYTF. The CDR3 DNA is TGTGCCAGCAGCGTAGGGGACAGGCCTAACTATGGCTACACCTTC.

A few counts support this clone. This chain uses TRBV6-1 with TRBJ1-5; 12 bases fit TRBD1. Germline lookup yields CDR1 MNHNS and CDR2 SASEGT. V shed 4 bases, J shed 7 bases, and the junction held 8 bases outside the gene matches. The CDR3 is made up of 16 amino acids. The CDR3 sequence is CASSGRGQGAKQPQHF. In nucleotides, the CDR3 is TGTGCCAGCAGTGGGCGGGGACAGGGGGCGAAGCAGCCCCAGCATTTT.

J is TRBJ2-1 and V is TRBV5-1; 8 nucleotides line up with TRBD2. The CDR3 totals 15 residues. Germline lookup yields CDR1 SGHRS and CDR2 YFSETQ. V gave up 2 bases and J gave up 4 bases; unmatched junction bases: 5. For the CDR3, the DNA is TGCGCCAGCAGCTTTTCGGGGGGGCAATACAATGAGCAGTTCTTC. It translates to CASSFSGGQYNEQFF.

The V and J genes are TRBV5-6 and TRBJ2-3; 9 bases are shared with TRBD1. Germline assignment: CDR1 SGHDT and CDR2 YYEEEE. Trimming cost V 5 bases and J 3 bases; bases outside gene matches: 7. CDR3 length: 15 amino acids. For the CDR3, the DNA is TGTGCCAGCAGTGGAACAGGGGGCGAAACAGATACGCAGTATTTT. It yields the protein CASSGTGGETDTQYF.

This chain uses TRBV29-1 with TRBJ2-1; 8 nucleotides line up with TRBD1. Germline V gene data show CDR1 as SQVTM and CDR2 as ANQGSEA. The ends lost 4 bases at V and 3 bases at J; junction bases unmatched: 5. The length of the CDR3 is 14 residues. The CDR3 protein is CSVVVGQDYNEQFF. The CDR3 DNA reads TGCAGCGTTGTAGTGGGACAGGACTACAATGAGCAGTTCTTC.

Only a few counts were recorded for this clone. The chain joins TRBV4-2 to TRBJ1-1, with 7 bases that match TRBD1. The CDR3 has 17 residues. Losses at the gene ends were 2 bases for V and 0 bases for J; bases not matched to a gene: 9. The V gene's germline CDR1 is LGHNA and CDR2 YNFKEQ. CDR3 sequence: CASSQRAGGIMNTEAFF. CDR3 coding DNA: TGTGCCAGCAGCCAACGCGCAGGGGGAATCATGAACACTGAAGCTTTCTTT.

This clone was counted between two and nine times. The V and J genes are TRBV14 and TRBJ2-7, with 8 nucleotides matching TRBD2. CDR3 length: 13 amino acids. The V gene end was trimmed by 2 bases and the J gene end by 5 bases; junction bases not matched to a gene: 2. Per the germline V gene, CDR1 is SGHDN and CDR2 is FVKESK. CDR3 in DNA: TGTGCCAGCAGCCAATCGGGAGGGGACGAGCAGTACTTC. Its translation: CASSQSGGDEQYF.

The V gene is TRBV6-5, the J gene TRBJ1-1; maybe TRBD1 (6 bases). V lost 4 bases to trimming and J lost 1 base, with 10 bases between them. Germline CDR1 is MNHEY and CDR2 is SVGAGI. The CDR3 is 14 residues long. The CDR3 protein is CASSFRQENTEAFF. DNA of the CDR3: TGTGCCAGCAGTTTCCGACAGGAGAACACTGAAGCTTTCTTT.

The gene calls are TRBV7-2 and TRBJ2-3, with TRBD2 as a possible D gene (7 bases). The V gene's germline CDR1 is SGHTA and CDR2 FQGNSA. The CDR3 is made up of 14 amino acids. The ends were cut back, 8 bases at V and 11 bases at J, with 23 bases in the middle. CDR3 in DNA: TGTGCCAGCCACCCCATTGGGGGGGCCCGCGGGCAGTATTTT. Amino acids: CASHPIGGARGQYF.

J is TRBJ1-1 and V is TRBV7-9, with D perhaps TRBD1 (5 bases). The CDR3 extends over 15 amino acids. V lost 5 bases to trimming and J lost 2 bases, with 15 bases between them. Germline V gene lookup returns CDR1 SEHNR and CDR2 FQNEAQ (reference sequence). The CDR3 DNA sequence: TGTGCCAGCAGCCCCGGCGACAGATCCAACACTGAAGCTTTCTTT. It yields the protein CASSPGDRSNTEAFF.

This clone was counted only a few times. The chain couples TRBV4-3 to TRBJ2-3, with D tentatively TRBD2 (5 bases). Germline V gives CDR1 LGHNA, CDR2 YSLEER. V gave up 0 bases and J gave up 1 base, with 14 bases separating them. There are 17 residues in the CDR3. The CDR3: CASSQDLGGSGTDTQYF. Written as DNA, the CDR3 is TGCGCCAGCAGCCAAGATCTTGGAGGATCTGGCACAGATACGCAGTATTTT.

This chain joins TRBV19 and TRBJ1-1; a weak D match, TRBD1 (6 bases). V dropped 1 base and J dropped 1 base, with 13 bases sitting between them. The CDR3 is made up of 16 amino acids. The germline gives CDR1 LNHDA, CDR2 SQIVND (reference sequence). The DNA of the CDR3 is TGTGCCAGTAGTATAGGGGAAGGGACAAAGAACACTGAAGCTTTCTTT. This gives the protein CASSIGEGTKNTEAFF.

This clone was seen more than once but under ten times. The chain joins TRBV4-1 to TRBJ2-2; D gene uncertain. Per germline, CDR1 MGHRA and CDR2 YSYEKL. The V end lost 0 bases, the J end lost 5 bases, and 7 bases lay between the germline ends. This CDR3 has 14 residues. The CDR3 here is CASSQDSRTGELFF. The CDR3 nucleotides are TGCGCCAGCAGCCAAGATTCTAGAACCGGGGAGCTGTTTTTT.

The chain links TRBV7-2 to TRBJ2-3; 9 nucleotides match TRBD1. CDR3 length equals 17 residues. Trimming removed 1 base from V and 0 bases from J; junction bases left unmatched: 5. CDR1 SGHTA and CDR2 FQGNSA come from the germline V gene. DNA for the CDR3: TGTGCCAGCAGCTTAGTGGGGACAGGGTTAAGCACAGATACGCAGTATTTT. Residues: CASSLVGTGLSTDTQYF. Supplemented by reference TRBV7-2 and TRBJ2-3, the full variable domain reads GAGVSQSPSNKVTEKGKDVELRCDPISGHTALYWYRQSLGQGLEFLIYFQGNSAPDKSGLPSDRFSAERTGGSVSTLTIQRTQQEDSAVYLCASSLVGTGLSTDTQYFGPGTRLTVL.

The chain recombines TRBV18 with TRBJ1-1; 7 nucleotides match TRBD1. J gave up 3 bases and V 3 bases, and 1 base lay outside the gene matches. Per the germline V gene, CDR1 is KGHSH and CDR2 is LQKENI. This CDR3 has 13 amino acids. CDR3 residues: CASSPTGDTEAFF. The CDR3 nucleotides read TGTGCCAGCTCACCCACAGGGGACACTGAAGCTTTCTTT.

The rearrangement joins TRBV7-2 to TRBJ2-3, with TRBD2 matching 14 bases. The ends lost 5 bases at V and 7 bases at J; junction bases unmatched: 8. Germline loops: CDR1 SGHTA, CDR2 FQGNSA. The CDR3 covers 16 residues. The CDR3 sequence is CASSPGLAGGANTQYF. The CDR3 coding sequence is TGTGCCAGCAGCCCAGGACTAGCGGGGGGCGCGAATACGCAGTATTTT. Full variable domain (remainder filled in from reference TRBV7-2 and TRBJ2-3): GAGVSQSPSNKVTEKGKDVELRCDPISGHTALYWYRQSLGQGLEFLIYFQGNSAPDKSGLPSDRFSAERTGGSVSTLTIQRTQQEDSAVYLCASSPGLAGGANTQYFGPGTRLTVL.

The rearrangement joins TRBV9 to TRBJ2-7; 8 nucleotides align to TRBD1. V lost 5 bases, J lost 2 bases, and 6 bases stayed unmatched. Germline V lookup: CDR1 SGDLS, CDR2 YYNGEE. This CDR3 is built from 14 residues. The CDR3 sequence: CASSRTGNTYEQYF. CDR3 in DNA: TGTGCCAGCAGTAGGACAGGGAACACCTACGAGCAGTACTTC.

This chain links TRBV5-4 with TRBJ1-5, with TRBD1 matching over 9 bases. The CDR3 runs to 15 residues. The trim removed 4 bases at V and 5 bases at J, leaving 7 bases unmatched. CDR1 SGHNT and CDR2 YYREEE come from the germline V gene (reference sequence). The CDR3 region has the DNA TGTGCCAGCAGCGCGGGACAGGGTACGGATCAGCCCCAGCATTTT. It yields the protein CASSAGQGTDQPQHF.

This clone turned up a few times. This chain connects TRBV6-1 to TRBJ1-1, with 7 bases fitting TRBD1. The CDR3 contains 17 residues. Germline V gene sequence: CDR1 MNHNS, CDR2 SASEGT. Losses at the gene ends were 4 bases for V and 0 bases for J; bases not matched to a gene: 11. The CDR3 loop is CASSALLQGLMNTEAFF. CDR3 bases: TGTGCCAGCAGTGCTCTTTTACAGGGGTTAATGAACACTGAAGCTTTCTTT.

This sequence joins TRBV2 and TRBJ1-4; TRBD1 aligns across 8 bases. CDR1 and CDR2 (germline): SNHLY, FYNNEI. This CDR3 comprises 15 residues. V trimming: 6 bases; J trimming: 6 bases; junction bases outside the gene matches: 9. CDR3: CASRPSGGFDEKLFF. The DNA of the CDR3 is TGTGCCAGCAGGCCATCAGGGGGCTTTGATGAAAAACTGTTTTTT.

The chain joins TRBV29-1 to TRBJ1-1; TRBD1 is a possible D gene (6 bases). The CDR3 is 14 amino acids. CDR1 and CDR2 (germline): SQVTM, ANQGSEA. The germline V and J ends were trimmed by 5 bases and 1 base, with 14 bases remaining between them. In DNA, the CDR3 is TGCAGCGTTACCTGGACAGTCAAGAACACTGAAGCTTTCTTT. Its translation is CSVTWTVKNTEAFF.